This T cell receptor beta chain originates from a study of blood T cells in healthy people across ages. There are 13 residues in the CDR3. V was shortened by 6 bases and J by 8 bases, with 16 bases between the two germline ends. Remarks on this clonotype: Its antigen is not known.

A second PCR of roughly 6 to 12 cycles used a sample-barcoded 5' primer and a J-beta primer mix. TCRdb re-called the 5' RACE reads through MiXCR, storing one row per CDR3 protein. In the table there are roughly 680,000 distinct CDR3 sequences, around 52% of which are singletons. Study outcomes and limitations: Whereas aged donors had fewer naive CD4+ cells, long-lived donors had more of them and higher diversity.

Each individual donor underwent a draw of around 9.8 milliliters of peripheral blood. Per sample, a minimum of 6 million PBMCs were isolated. The chain joins TRBV12-3 or TRBV12-4 to TRBJ1-2, with D perhaps TRBD1 (6 bases). The sample comprised blood. The sequence came from an elderly woman in good health. For the CDR3, the DNA is TGTGCCAGCAGATTAACAGGGTTCCACGGCTACACCTTC. Translated: CASRLTGFHGYTF.